The 20 T cell receptor beta chains listed next were all sequenced from one sample in a study of T cell responses to AZD1222 COVID-19 vaccine. Repertoires were generated with immunoSEQ multiplex PCR, while TCRdb's copy carries only in-frame clones and drops some. The repertoire has about 180,000 clones, around 91% of them found once; the top ten carry roughly 6.9%. The material sequenced was peripheral blood, taken on day 0 of AZD1222 vaccination. All receptors derive from an adult in good health.

This sequence joins TRBV18 and TRBJ2-7, with D unclear. CDR1 KGHSH and CDR2 LQKENI come from the germline V gene. Trimming cost V 6 bases and J 4 bases, with 16 bases left between them. The CDR3 sequence is 14 residues long. The CDR3 here is CASSKGGQEYEQYF. Written as DNA, the CDR3 is TGTGCCAGCTCCAAGGGTGGCCAAGAATACGAGCAGTACTTC.

This clone has just one count. This sequence joins TRBV6-4 and TRBJ2-3; the D is unclear. The V gene's germline CDR1 is MRHNA and CDR2 SNTAGT. The length of the CDR3 is 13 residues. Trimming stripped 6 bases from V and 1 base from J, with 8 bases between. CDR3 residues: CASSGTGTDTQYF. CDR3 nucleotides: TGTGCCAGCAGCGGAACTGGCACAGATACGCAGTATTTT.

The chain couples TRBV5-1 to TRBJ1-1, with D maybe TRBD1 (5 bases). Deletions cut 3 bases from V and 1 base from J, with 10 bases between. Germline lookup yields CDR1 SGHRS and CDR2 YFSETQ. This CDR3 spans 14 amino acids. CDR3 nucleotide sequence: TGCGCCAGCAGCTCCTCCGGGGCGAACACTGAAGCTTTCTTT. Translated, it gives CASSSSGANTEAFF.

V gene TRBV7-3 combines with J gene TRBJ2-2; TRBD1 is a possible D gene (5 bases). CDR1 and CDR2 from the germline V gene are SGHTA and FQGTGA. The CDR3 loop spans 17 amino acids. V was trimmed by 0 bases and J by 0 bases, leaving 11 bases between them. The CDR3 nucleotides read TGTGCCAGCAGCTTAACAGGGGCCACAACGAACACCGGGGAGCTGTTTTTT. Its protein is CASSLTGATTNTGELFF.

The V gene is TRBV9, the J gene TRBJ2-2; 9 bases are a match to TRBD1. The CDR3 loop spans 16 amino acids. The germline V gene has CDR1 SGDLS and CDR2 YYNGEE. V shed 0 bases, J shed 1 base, and the junction held 1 base outside the gene matches. CDR3 DNA sequence: TGTGCCAGCAGCGTAGAGGGACAGGGGAACACCGGGGAGCTGTTTTTT. Protein sequence: CASSVEGQGNTGELFF.

The chain employs TRBV9 and TRBJ1-4; D possibly corresponds to TRBD1 (6 bases). The germline V and J ends were trimmed by 4 bases and 5 bases, with 12 bases remaining between them. Germline CDR1 SGDLS, CDR2 YYNGEE. There are 14 residues in the CDR3. CDR3 amino acids: CASSNTGPNEKLFF. Here the CDR3 DNA reads TGTGCCAGCAGCAACACAGGGCCAAATGAAAAACTGTTTTTT.

This clone was recorded once. J is TRBJ2-1 and V is TRBV18; perhaps TRBD2 as D (6 bases). Trimming removed 0 bases at V and 0 bases at J, with 12 bases between. Germline V gene sequence: CDR1 KGHSH, CDR2 LQKENI. The CDR3 extends over 17 amino acids. The CDR3 DNA reads TGTGCCAGCTCACCACCAAAAGGGAGGCCCTCCTACAATGAGCAGTTCTTC. This gives the protein CASSPPKGRPSYNEQFF.

The V call is TRBV5-1, the J call TRBJ1-3, with unresolved D. This CDR3 spans 17 amino acids. The germline V gene has CDR1 SGHRS and CDR2 YFSETQ. V lost 2 bases and J 0 bases, leaving 15 bases between the germline ends. Here the CDR3 DNA reads TGCGCCAGCAGCTTCACGACGCTTACAGACTCTGGAAACACCATATATTTT. This sequence encodes CASSFTTLTDSGNTIYF.

This clone has only one observation. The rearrangement links TRBV2 to TRBJ2-2; 8 nucleotides agree with TRBD2. Trimming took 6 bases from V and 0 from J; bases not matched to a gene: 0. This CDR3 spans 14 amino acids. Germline CDR1 SNHLY, CDR2 FYNNEI. CDR3 bases: TGTGCCAGCAGCGGGGGGGCGAACACCGGGGAGCTGTTTTTT. This codes for CASSGGANTGELFF.

The CDR3 nucleotides are TGTGCCTGGAGTGTATCCGGGGCGAACCGAGAAAAACTGTTTTTT. Protein: CAWSVSGANREKLFF. This chain connects TRBV30 to TRBJ1-4; D may be TRBD1 (5 bases). The germline gives CDR1 GTSNPN, CDR2 SVGIG (reference sequence). The V end lost 0 bases, the J end lost 8 bases, and 16 bases lay between the germline ends. There are 15 residues in the CDR3.

J is TRBJ1-5 and V is TRBV25-1; D unresolved. Trimming stripped 4 bases from V and 2 bases from J, with 12 bases between. This CDR3 is 15 amino acids long. Germline lookup yields CDR1 MGHDK and CDR2 SYGVNS. Written as DNA, the CDR3 is TGTGCCAGCAGTGCTGACACCCGGGGCAATCAGCCCCAGCATTTT. Amino acids: CASSADTRGNQPQHF.

The chain is built from TRBV18 and TRBJ2-1; D unresolved. The CDR3 extends over 15 amino acids. Trimming took 3 bases from V and 0 from J, leaving 9 bases between them. Germline-derived CDR1 and CDR2 are KGHSH and LQKENI. CDR3 DNA: TGTGCCAGCTCACCCGGACCCCGCTCCTACAATGAGCAGTTCTTC. Protein product: CASSPGPRSYNEQFF.

Only one count was recorded for this clone. The chain is built from TRBV9 and TRBJ2-1; D might be TRBD2 (7 bases). Germline assignment: CDR1 SGDLS and CDR2 YYNGEE. Deletions cut 3 bases from V and 8 bases from J, with 15 bases between. This CDR3 comprises 14 residues. DNA of the CDR3: TGTGCCAGCAGCGGGCTAGGGGGGGGCCATGAGCAGTTCTTC. As protein: CASSGLGGGHEQFF. Supplemented by reference TRBV9 and TRBJ2-1, the full variable domain reads DSGVTQTPKHLITATGQRVTLRCSPRSGDLSVYWYQQSLDQGLQFLIQYYNGEERAKGNILERFSAQQFPDLHSELNLSSLELGDSALYFCASSGLGGGHEQFFGPGTRLTVL.

The gene calls are TRBV10-3 and TRBJ1-1, with D possibly matching TRBD1 (5 bases). The CDR3 consists of 12 residues. Germline CDR1 ENHRY, CDR2 SYGVKD. With 6 bases removed from V and 1 base from J, the gap between germline ends came to 6 bases. The CDR3, as DNA: TGTGCCATCAGCCAGGGGAACACTGAAGCTTTCTTT. It is translated as CAISQGNTEAFF.

The rearrangement joins TRBV28 to TRBJ1-5; D remains ambiguous. Trimming took 5 bases from V and 1 from J, leaving 12 bases between them. This CDR3 has 15 residues. Germline V gene data show CDR1 as MDHEN and CDR2 as SYDVKM. The DNA for the CDR3 is TGTGCCAGCAGTGCCTGGGGTGTCAGCAATCAGCCCCAGCATTTT. Protein sequence: CASSAWGVSNQPQHF.

The rearrangement uses TRBV6-2 or TRBV6-3 and TRBJ2-2; the match to TRBD2 covers 15 bases. Germline loops: CDR1 MNHEY, CDR2 SVGEGT. V dropped 5 bases and J dropped 5; count of bases not matched to a gene: 9. The CDR3 contains 18 residues. Written as DNA, the CDR3 is TGTGCCAGCAGTCTCAAGGGACTAGCGGGGGGACTAACCGGGGAGCTGTTTTTT. It translates to CASSLKGLAGGLTGELFF.

The rearrangement uses TRBV11-3 and TRBJ2-4, with TRBD1 matching 11 bases. This CDR3 is built from 12 residues. CDR1 and CDR2 (germline): SGHNT, YENEEA. Trimming cost V 3 bases and J 15 bases; bases outside gene matches: 4. CDR3 DNA sequence: TGTGCCAGCAGCTTGGGACAGGGGGACACGTACTTC. Translating it yields CASSLGQGDTYF.

The chain uses TRBV3-1 (or the pseudogene TRBV3-2) and TRBJ2-1, with D perhaps matching TRBD2 (5 bases). V gave up 1 base and J gave up 9 bases, with 7 bases separating them. The CDR3 sequence is 12 residues long. Germline CDR1 LGHDT, CDR2 YNNKEL (reference sequence). The CDR3: CASSQAEVEQFF. For the CDR3, the DNA is TGTGCCAGCAGCCAAGCGGAGGTTGAGCAGTTCTTC.

The V call is TRBV3-1 (or the pseudogene TRBV3-2), the J call TRBJ1-3, with D uncertain. Germline V CDR1 and CDR2: LGHDT, YNNKEL (reference sequence). The CDR3 is 14 amino acids. V lost 1 base, J lost 4 bases, and 8 bases lay in between. The CDR3 sequence: CASSQADGGNTIYF. CDR3 nucleotides: TGTGCCAGCAGCCAAGCCGACGGAGGAAACACCATATATTTT.

CDR3 nucleotides: TGTGCCAGCAGTTACTCGACAGGGAGCGGAAACACCATATATTTT. Its translation: CASSYSTGSGNTIYF. V is TRBV6-5 and J is TRBJ1-3; 7 bases match TRBD1. The V segment lost 0 bases and the J segment 4 bases; nucleotides outside the gene matches: 3. CDR3 length: 15 amino acids. From germline, CDR1 is MNHEY and CDR2 SVGAGI.